The sequence of this TCR beta chain was determined in a study of T cell responses to AZD1222 COVID-19 vaccine. Study-wide background: Pooling of second doses given at about 4 or about 12 weeks was done. Study-wide results and caveats: The study found Spike-specific TCR breadth and depth rose after two AZD1222 doses. The donors showed a predominance of white British ancestry and of females, with possible underestimation of clonal diversity. Dominant at 160-218 and 743-854, vaccine-associated CD4 TCRs also spanned spike.

Germline CDR1 and CDR2: LNHDA and SQIVND (reference sequence). V shed 3 bases and J shed 5 bases, with 8 bases lying between them. The length of the CDR3 is 13 residues. Assay: immunoSEQ multiplex PCR; the TCRdb copy retains only in-frame clones and omits some. The profile shows some 140,000 clones, 92% of them singletons. In regard to this clone: Its antigen is not identified.

J is TRBJ1-5 and V is TRBV19; no firm D call. This sample comprised peripheral blood, obtained on day 0 of AZD1222 vaccination. This clonotype was obtained from an adult in good health. The CDR3 DNA follows: TGTGCCAGTAGTATTTGGGGTCATCAGCCCCAGCATTTT. It encodes CASSIWGHQPQHF.